The present TCR beta chain was sequenced within a study of cytomegalovirus exposure and HLA in healthy donors. The CDR3 runs 14 residues. V trimming: 2 bases; J trimming: 3 bases; junction bases outside the gene matches: 1. From germline, CDR1 is MNHEY and CDR2 SVGAGI. The PCR had 60 Vbeta and 13 Jbeta primers. Sequenced by immunoSEQ multiplex PCR; TCRdb stores in-frame clones only, minus some. The sample carries 150,000 to 200,000 clones, around 80% recorded once. The TCR originated in a man between 18 and 29 years old in good health and CMV-seronegative. The sample comprised PBMCs. The J gene is TRBJ2-5, the V gene TRBV6-5; TRBD1 agrees at 9 bases. CDR3 sequence reads: CASSYGTGKETQYF. The CDR3 DNA follows: TGTGCCAGCAGTTACGGGACAGGGAAAGAGACCCAGTACTTC.